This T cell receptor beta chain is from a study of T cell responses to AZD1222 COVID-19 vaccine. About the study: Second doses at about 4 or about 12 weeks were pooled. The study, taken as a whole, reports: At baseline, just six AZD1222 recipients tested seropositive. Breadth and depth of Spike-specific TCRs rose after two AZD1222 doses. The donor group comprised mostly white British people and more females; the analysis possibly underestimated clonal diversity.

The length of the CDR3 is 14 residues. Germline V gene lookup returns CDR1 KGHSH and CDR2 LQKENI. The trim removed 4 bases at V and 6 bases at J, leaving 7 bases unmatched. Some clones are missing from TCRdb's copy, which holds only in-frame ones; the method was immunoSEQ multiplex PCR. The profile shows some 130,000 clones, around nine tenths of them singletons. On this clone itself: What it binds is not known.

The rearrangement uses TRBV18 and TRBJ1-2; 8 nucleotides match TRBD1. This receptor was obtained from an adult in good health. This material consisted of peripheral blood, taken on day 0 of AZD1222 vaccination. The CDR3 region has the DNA TGTGCCAGCTCACGATCGGACAGGGCGGATGGCTACACCTTC. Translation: CASSRSDRADGYTF.